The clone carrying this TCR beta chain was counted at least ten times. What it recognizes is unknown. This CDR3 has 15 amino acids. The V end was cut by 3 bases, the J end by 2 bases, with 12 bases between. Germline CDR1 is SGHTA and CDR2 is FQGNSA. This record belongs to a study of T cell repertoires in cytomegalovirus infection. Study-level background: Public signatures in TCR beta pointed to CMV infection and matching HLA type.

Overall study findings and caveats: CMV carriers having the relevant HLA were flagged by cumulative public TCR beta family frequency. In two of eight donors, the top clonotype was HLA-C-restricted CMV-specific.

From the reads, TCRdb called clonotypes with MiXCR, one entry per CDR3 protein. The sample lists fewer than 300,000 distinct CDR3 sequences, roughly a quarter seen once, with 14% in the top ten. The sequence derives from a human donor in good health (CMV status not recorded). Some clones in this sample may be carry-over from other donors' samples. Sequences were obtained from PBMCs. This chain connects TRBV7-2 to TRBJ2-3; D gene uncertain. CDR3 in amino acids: CASSFRPPPTDTQYF. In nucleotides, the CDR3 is TGTGCCAGCAGCTTTCGCCCCCCCCCCACAGATACGCAGTATTTT.